These 28 T cell receptor beta chains were all obtained from the same sample, sequenced in a study of cytomegalovirus exposure and HLA in healthy donors. The PCR employed 60 Vbeta primers together with 13 Jbeta primers. Here immunoSEQ multiplex PCR was the method, and the copy in TCRdb shows in-frame clones only, minus some. Of over 150,000 clones listed, around 77% are singletons. The sequenced sample was PBMCs. These receptors were taken from a young woman in good health and CMV-seronegative.

V usage is TRBV7-3 and J usage is TRBJ1-1; possibly TRBD1 for D (6 bases). Germline values: CDR1 SGHTA, CDR2 FQGTGA. This CDR3 has 16 residues. V was trimmed by 5 bases and J by 1 base, leaving 17 bases between them. This chain's CDR3 is CASSRRGGFSNTEAFF. The DNA for the CDR3 is TGTGCCAGCAGCCGGAGGGGGGGCTTCTCGAACACTGAAGCTTTCTTT. The full variable domain, completed using reference TRBV7-3 and TRBJ1-1, is GAGVSQTPSNKVTEKGKYVELRCDPISGHTALYWYRQSLGQGPEFLIYFQGTGAADDSGLPNDRFFAVRPEGSVSTLKIQRTERGDSAVYLCASSRRGGFSNTEAFFGQGTRLTVV.

The chain couples TRBV6-1 to TRBJ2-1; possibly TRBD2 for D (5 bases). V was clipped by 2 bases and J by 8 bases, with 10 bases between them. The germline V gene has CDR1 MNHNS and CDR2 SASEGT. This CDR3 spans 13 amino acids. CDR3 sequence (DNA): TGTGCCAGCAGTGAACGGGGTATCTATGAGCAGTTCTTC. Translation: CASSERGIYEQFF.

The V call is TRBV10-3, the J call TRBJ2-5, with 10 bases fitting TRBD1. Germline CDR1 ENHRY, CDR2 SYGVKD. V was pared by 2 bases and J by 5 bases, with 8 bases of the junction left unmatched. The CDR3 is 16 residues long. This CDR3 reads CAISEAWTGGRETQYF. For the CDR3, the DNA is TGTGCCATCAGTGAGGCGTGGACAGGGGGAAGGGAGACCCAGTACTTC.

The V and J genes are TRBV30 and TRBJ2-1, with no clear D. Germline V lookup: CDR1 GTSNPN, CDR2 SVGIG (reference sequence). The CDR3 contains 12 residues. This CDR3 reads CASRSSYNEQFF. The CDR3 coding sequence is TGTGCTTCGCGAAGCTCCTACAATGAGCAGTTCTTC.

The count of this clone is one. V usage is TRBV4-1 and J usage is TRBJ2-3; tentatively, D is TRBD2 (6 bases). CDR3 length: 16 residues. Germline assignment: CDR1 MGHRA and CDR2 YSYEKL. V shed 4 bases and J shed 4 bases, with 18 bases lying between them. As DNA, the CDR3 is TGCGCCAGCAGCCGGGGAGGTAGCGGAGGGCCAGATACGCAGTATTTT. It codes for CASSRGGSGGPDTQYF.

The chain carries TRBV9 and TRBJ2-6; D possibly corresponds to TRBD2 (5 bases). Trimming shortened V by 0 bases and J by 0 bases, and 16 bases separated the two germline ends. Germline CDR1 SGDLS, CDR2 YYNGEE. The CDR3 runs 19 residues. CDR3 DNA sequence: TGTGCCAGCAGCGTAGTGGGCGGGCTGGGTCTCTCTGGGGCCAACGTCCTGACTTTC. Amino acids: CASSVVGGLGLSGANVLTF.

Note on this clone: At one boundary the junction diverges from the germline segment, which might be a read error. The chain uses TRBV20-1 and TRBJ1-2, with D possibly matching TRBD1 (6 bases). Germline CDR1 reads DFQATT; CDR2 reads SNEGSKA (reference sequence). CDR3 size: 9 residues. CDR3 bases: TGCAGTGCTCCTGGGGGCTACCCCTTC. Translated: CSAPGGYPF.

V gene TRBV11-2 combines with J gene TRBJ2-3; TRBD2 matches 8 bases. The CDR3 has 16 residues. V lost 5 bases and J lost 0; bases outside the gene matches: 7. Germline CDR1 and CDR2: SGHAT and FQNNGV. Here the CDR3 DNA reads TGTGCCAGCAGCCACGGGGGGGGGCTGAGCACAGATACGCAGTATTTT. Translated, it gives CASSHGGGLSTDTQYF.

V gene TRBV18 combines with J gene TRBJ2-7, with 9 bases lining up with TRBD1. The V gene's germline CDR1 is KGHSH and CDR2 LQKENI. This CDR3 contains 14 residues. Unmatched junction bases numbered 5, after V lost 2 bases and J lost 6 bases. The CDR3 bases are TGTGCCAGCTCACCAGGGGACAGGGTCGCCGAGCAGTACTTC. Its protein product is CASSPGDRVAEQYF.

The chain couples TRBV5-1 to TRBJ2-5; 7 bases line up with TRBD2. This CDR3 has 16 amino acids. With 2 bases clipped from V and 11 bases from J, the junction kept 18 bases outside the gene matches. From germline, CDR1 is SGHRS and CDR2 YFSETQ. The CDR3 loop is CASSLSRRESPYGQYF. In nucleotides, the CDR3 is TGCGCCAGCAGCTTATCAAGGCGGGAGTCCCCCTACGGGCAGTACTTC.

As concerns this clone: The germline gene is not matched at one end of the junction; a read error may be the cause. The gene calls are TRBV4-1 and TRBJ1-2; 9 bases line up with TRBD1. This CDR3 has 19 amino acids. CDR1 is MGHRA, CDR2 YSYEKL, per germline. The CDR3 nucleotides read TGCGCCAGCAGCCAAGCTTCCGCTTCGACAGGGGGATTAGGCTATGGCTACCCCTTC. It translates to CASSQASASTGGLGYGYPF.

This clone was seen a handful of times. The J gene is TRBJ2-5, the V gene TRBV9; D is unclear. Deletions cut 4 bases from V and 5 bases from J, with 6 bases between. The CDR3 length is 11 residues. From germline, CDR1 is SGDLS and CDR2 YYNGEE. CDR3 DNA sequence: TGTGCCAGCAGCATCGGGGAGACCCAGTACTTC. Its translation: CASSIGETQYF.

The CDR3 DNA follows: TGTGCCAGCAGCCTGGGACAGGGGGTCCCTGAGAACTATGGCTACACCTTC. Its protein is CASSLGQGVPENYGYTF. The gene calls are TRBV5-8 and TRBJ1-2; 11 bases fit TRBD1. The CDR3 length is 17 residues. Germline loops: CDR1 SGHTS, CDR2 YDEGEE. After removal of 4 bases from V and 2 bases from J, the junction contained 10 bases not matched to a gene. Together with reference TRBV5-8 and TRBJ1-2, the CDR3 gives the full variable domain: EAGVTQSPTHLIKTRGQQATLRCSPISGHTSVYWYQQALGLGLQFLLWYDEGEERNRGNFPPRFSGRQFPNYSSELNVNALELEDSALYLCASSLGQGVPENYGYTFGSGTRLTVV.

The chain has TRBV4-2 and TRBJ2-7; TRBD2 matches at 9 bases. Germline lookup yields CDR1 LGHNA and CDR2 YNFKEQ. V shed 0 bases, J shed 5 bases, and the junction held 5 bases outside the gene matches. The CDR3 consists of 15 residues. The CDR3 DNA follows: TGTGCCAGCAGCCAAGATCGCAAGCGGGAGGACGAGCAGTACTTC. The encoded protein is CASSQDRKREDEQYF.

This clone showed up just once. The chain has TRBV6-6 and TRBJ1-4, with D possibly matching TRBD1 (6 bases). Germline CDR1 is MNHNY and CDR2 is SVGAGI (reference sequence). This CDR3 is built from 14 residues. V was cut by 3 bases and J by 5 bases, with 10 bases left in between. DNA for the CDR3: TGTGCCAGCAGTTATGGGACAAGAAATGAAAAACTGTTTTTT. Its protein is CASSYGTRNEKLFF.

This clone was counted a single time. V gene TRBV30 combines with J gene TRBJ1-4; the D gene is possibly TRBD1 (6 bases). This CDR3 is built from 14 residues. The germline V gene encodes CDR1 GTSNPN and CDR2 SVGIG (reference sequence). V was trimmed by 4 bases and J by 4 bases, leaving 13 bases between them. The CDR3 loop reads CAWTRTGNNEKLFF. The CDR3, as DNA: TGTGCCTGGACCCGCACAGGGAATAATGAAAAACTGTTTTTT.

This clone was seen only once. This sequence joins TRBV4-1 and TRBJ2-1; 7 bases line up with TRBD1. Germline lookup yields CDR1 MGHRA and CDR2 YSYEKL. With 4 bases clipped from V and 9 bases from J, the junction kept 3 bases outside the gene matches. This CDR3 contains 12 residues. The CDR3 DNA follows: TGCGCCAGCAGCCTGACAGGGCCTGAGCAGTTCTTC. Protein sequence: CASSLTGPEQFF.

The V call is TRBV9, the J call TRBJ2-7, with D perhaps TRBD2 (6 bases). CDR3 length: 15 residues. Germline V CDR1 and CDR2: SGDLS, YYNGEE. The V and J ends lost 4 bases and 2 bases respectively, with 16 bases between them. The CDR3, as DNA: TGTGCCAGCAGCATTGGGCCGGCGGGGACCTACGAGCAGTACTTC. This gives the protein CASSIGPAGTYEQYF.

This chain links TRBV6-5 with TRBJ1-1, with a tentative D call TRBD1 (5 bases). CDR3 length equals 15 residues. Trimming removed 4 bases from V and 1 base from J, with 13 bases in between. CDR1 is MNHEY, CDR2 SVGAGI, per germline. CDR3 coding DNA: TGTGCCAGCAGTTTTCGGGCGGGGCCGAACACTGAAGCTTTCTTT. It is translated as CASSFRAGPNTEAFF.

The chain combines TRBV30 with TRBJ1-1; D is undetermined. The CDR3 is 13 residues long. Deletions cut 0 bases from V and 4 bases from J, with 9 bases between. Germline V lookup: CDR1 GTSNPN, CDR2 SVGIG (reference sequence). The CDR3 DNA reads TGTGCCTGGAGTGTAAGTAGAGCCACTGAAGCTTTCTTT. This translates into CAWSVSRATEAFF.

The chain combines TRBV30 with TRBJ1-1; 8 bases map to TRBD1. This CDR3 is built from 14 residues. CDR1 is GTSNPN, CDR2 SVGIG, per germline (reference sequence). Trimming removed 3 bases from V and 7 bases from J; junction bases left unmatched: 10. The DNA for the CDR3 is TGTGCCTGGAGGGACAGGGAGGGCCTCAGTGAAGCTTTCTTT. Protein: CAWRDREGLSEAFF. Using reference TRBV30 and TRBJ1-1 for the parts outside the CDR3, the full variable domain is SQTIHQWPATLVQPVGSPLSLECTVEGTSNPNLYWYRQAAGRGLQLLFYSVGIGQISSEVPQNLSASRPQDRQFILSSKKLLLSDSGFYLCAWRDREGLSEAFFGQGTRLTVV.

The rearrangement links TRBV19 to TRBJ2-5; maybe TRBD1 (6 bases). The CDR3 has 12 residues. Germline CDR1 is LNHDA and CDR2 is SQIVND (reference sequence). Between the trimmed V and J ends, which lost 7 bases and 5 bases, there was a span of 11 bases. The CDR3 nucleotides are TGTGCCAGTATGGGGGCGGAGGAGACCCAGTACTTC. Its translation is CASMGAEETQYF.

The chain employs TRBV5-5 and TRBJ2-5; 7 nucleotides line up with TRBD1. This CDR3 is 15 amino acids long. The V gene's germline CDR1 is SGHKS and CDR2 YYEKEE (reference sequence). J lost 3 bases, V lost 2 bases, and 7 bases had no gene match. In DNA form, the CDR3 reads TGTGCCAGCAGCTTACACAGGGGTCGGAAAGAGACCCAGTACTTC. Translating gives CASSLHRGRKETQYF.

This rearrangement joins TRBV28 to TRBJ1-4; 8 nucleotides agree with TRBD1. V shed 6 bases and J 6 bases; nucleotides not matched to a gene: 6. Germline loops: CDR1 MDHEN, CDR2 SYDVKM. The CDR3 consists of 14 residues. The CDR3 DNA reads as TGTGCCAGCAGGTCGGGACAGGTAGATGAAAAACTGTTTTTT. This sequence encodes CASRSGQVDEKLFF.

This chain joins TRBV13 and TRBJ2-7, with a possible D match to TRBD1 (6 bases). From germline, CDR1 is PRHDT and CDR2 FYEKMQ (reference sequence). V was cut by 5 bases and J by 2 bases, with 10 bases left in between. CDR3 length: 13 amino acids. CDR3: CASSPGATYEQYF. CDR3 DNA sequence: TGTGCCAGCAGCCCAGGGGCCACCTACGAGCAGTACTTC.

The V gene is TRBV19, the J gene TRBJ1-5; no firm D call. This CDR3 spans 12 amino acids. V lost 2 bases, J lost 6 bases, and 5 bases lay in between. Germline lookup yields CDR1 LNHDA and CDR2 SQIVND (reference sequence). CDR3 DNA: TGTGCCAGTAGTATATCGGTTCAGCCCCAGCATTTT. Translating it yields CASSISVQPQHF. Full variable domain (missing parts from reference TRBV19 and TRBJ1-5): DGGITQSPKYLFRKEGQNVTLSCEQNLNHDAMYWYRQDPGQGLRLIYYSQIVNDFQKGDIAEGYSVSREKKESFPLTVTSAQKNPTAFYLCASSISVQPQHFGDGTRLSIL.

This chain uses TRBV14 with TRBJ1-2, with 7 bases identical to TRBD1. Germline V gene data show CDR1 as SGHDN and CDR2 as FVKESK. V was clipped by 5 bases and J by 4 bases; unmatched bases: 4. The CDR3 is 13 amino acids. DNA of the CDR3: TGTGCCAGCAGCATGGACAGGAGCTATGGCTACACCTTC. Translated, it gives CASSMDRSYGYTF.

The gene calls are TRBV2 and TRBJ2-1; possibly TRBD1 for D (5 bases). From germline, CDR1 is SNHLY and CDR2 FYNNEI. V was trimmed by 8 bases and J by 0 bases, leaving 11 bases between them. There are 14 residues in the CDR3. The CDR3 here is CASGTGSSYNEQFF. Written as DNA, the CDR3 is TGTGCCAGCGGCACAGGATCCTCCTACAATGAGCAGTTCTTC.